These 8 T cell receptor beta chains originate from one sample sequenced in a study of neurological immune-mediated disorders. TCRdb ran MiXCR on the 5' RACE reads and lists one entry per CDR3 protein. The table lists about 80,000 distinct CDR3 sequences, 5.8% of them singletons. Time point indicated: longitudinal time-point 2. The specimen sequenced was PBMCs. Receptor source: a woman aged 60-75 years with multiple sclerosis.

This clonotype was picked up many times. This rearrangement joins TRBV5-1 to TRBJ2-2; the D is unclear. The CDR3 totals 12 residues. V was cut by 7 bases and J by 6 bases, with 10 bases left in between. Germline CDR1 reads SGHRS; CDR2 reads YFSETQ. The CDR3 nucleotides are TGCGCCAGCCGAAACCAGGCCGGGGAGCTGTTTTTT. Translating gives CASRNQAGELFF.

The chain combines TRBV27 with TRBJ1-2; maybe TRBD1 (5 bases). V lost 6 bases and J lost 4, with 15 bases in between. Germline CDR1 and CDR2: MNHEY and SMNVEV (reference sequence). The CDR3 loop spans 14 amino acids. The CDR3 coding sequence is TGTGCCAGCAGATATGGTGACAGATTCTATGGCTACACCTTC. This sequence encodes CASRYGDRFYGYTF.

This clonotype was recorded at least ten times. V is TRBV7-9 and J is TRBJ1-4; 7 bases align to TRBD1. Germline V CDR1 and CDR2: SEHNR, FQNEAQ (reference sequence). This CDR3 comprises 17 residues. V trimming: 5 bases; J trimming: 0 bases; junction bases outside the gene matches: 9. The CDR3: CASSNPGGITTNEKLFF. The CDR3 region has the DNA TGTGCCAGCAGCAATCCAGGGGGGATCACAACTAATGAAAAACTGTTTTTT.

This clonotype was seen at least ten times. J is TRBJ1-6 and V is TRBV7-8; no clear D gene. Looked up from germline, CDR1 is SGHVS and CDR2 is FQNEAQ. V was shortened by 2 bases and J by 8 bases, with 7 bases between the two germline ends. The CDR3 totals 13 residues. In DNA, the CDR3 is TGTGCCAGCAGCTTATTTCAGGATTCACCCCTCCACTTT. Amino acids: CASSLFQDSPLHF.

This clonotype was detected many times. One junction end disagrees with the germline gene, perhaps due to a read error. J is TRBJ2-2 and V is TRBV7-7; tentatively, D is TRBD1 (6 bases). Looked up from germline, CDR1 is SSHAT and CDR2 is FNYEAQ (reference sequence). The CDR3 is 12 amino acids. CDR3 DNA: TGTGCTAGCAGCTTCAGGGGCGGGGAGCTGTTTTTT. Translating it yields CASSFRGGELFF.

This clonotype was detected many times. The V gene is TRBV18, the J gene TRBJ2-5, with 12 bases identical to TRBD2. This CDR3 has 15 residues. The junction had 8 bases not matched to a gene; V was cut back by 5 bases and J by 7 bases. CDR1 and CDR2 from the germline V gene are KGHSH and LQKENI. DNA of the CDR3: TGTGCCAGCTCATCCAGGACTAGCGGGGTTGGGACCCAGTACTTC. This sequence encodes CASSSRTSGVGTQYF.

The V call is TRBV5-1, the J call TRBJ2-1; TRBD2 matches 8 bases. CDR3 length: 17 amino acids. V gave up 0 bases and J gave up 4 bases; unmatched junction bases: 9. CDR1 and CDR2 from the germline V gene are SGHRS and YFSETQ. The CDR3 DNA reads TGCGCCAGCAGCTTGGGCCCGACGCGGGGGGCTTACAATGAGCAGTTCTTC. Its translation is CASSLGPTRGAYNEQFF. Combining the CDR3 with reference TRBV5-1 and TRBJ2-1 gives the whole variable domain KAGVTQTPRYLIKTRGQQVTLSCSPISGHRSVSWYQQTPGQGLQFLFEYFSETQRNKGNFPGRFSGRQFSNSRSEMNVSTLELGDSALYLCASSLGPTRGAYNEQFFGPGTRLTVL.

This clonotype was counted at least ten times. One end of the junction is discordant with germline, which a read error may explain. The chain couples TRBV6-5 to TRBJ1-2; 10 bases map to TRBD1. The CDR3 runs to 15 residues. Germline CDR1 and CDR2: MNHEY and SVGAGI. Here the CDR3 DNA reads TGTGCCAGCAGTGACTCGTCCGGGACAGGGGAAGGCTACACCTTC. It encodes CASSDSSGTGEGYTF.